Below, 27 T cell receptor beta chains from the same sample are listed, as sequenced in a study of OX40 agonist ivuxolimab in advanced cancers. The repertoire was sequenced with immunoSEQ multiplex PCR; TCRdb's copy has only in-frame clones and lacks some. The table has about 31,000 clones, 90% seen once; the top ten hold about a quarter. The starting material was CD4+ or CD8+ T cells sorted from blood, obtained in a trial of the OX40 agonist ivuxolimab. These receptors came from an adult with an advanced solid tumor such as melanoma, head and neck, liver or kidney cancer.

A remark on this clone: A junction boundary mismatches the germline segment, possibly from a read error. The chain links TRBV7-2 to TRBJ2-7, with TRBD2 matching over 7 bases. The CDR3 is 16 amino acids. Germline lookup yields CDR1 SGHTA and CDR2 FQGNSA. CDR3 region: CASSLVISGDSYEQCF. As DNA, the CDR3 is TGTGCCAGCAGCTTAGTAATAAGCGGGGACTCCTACGAGCAGTGCTTC.

The gene calls are TRBV28 and TRBJ2-3; perhaps TRBD2 as D (6 bases). Germline CDR1 and CDR2: MDHEN and SYDVKM. V was trimmed by 1 base and J by 4 bases, leaving 12 bases between them. The CDR3 spans 15 residues. This chain's CDR3 is CASSLSSVSADTQYF. The CDR3, as DNA: TGTGCCAGCAGTTTATCTAGCGTGTCAGCAGATACGCAGTATTTT. The variable domain in full, completed from reference TRBV28 and TRBJ2-3, reads DVKVTQSSRYLVKRTGEKVFLECVQDMDHENMFWYRQDPGLGLRLIYFSYDVKMKEKGDIPEGYSVSREKKERFSLILESASTNQTSMYLCASSLSSVSADTQYFGPGTRLTVL.

Comment on this clone: The CDR3 end shows no conserved phenylalanine or tryptophan, and so a read error is likely. The DNA is left out, because the CDR3 cannot be placed on it with certainty; the CDR3 is given as TCRdb lists it. The identical CDR3 is also encoded by other nucleotide sequences in the sample. This chain uses TRBV6-1 with TRBJ1-1. The CDR3 contains 11 residues when both ends are counted. Germline CDR1 reads MNHNS; CDR2 reads SASEGT. The CDR3: CASSEAPGVHG.

The chain is built from TRBV10-3 and TRBJ2-7, with 9 bases matching TRBD2. This CDR3 region has 14 residues. Germline CDR1 is ENHRY and CDR2 is SYGVKD. V was clipped by 2 bases and J by 5 bases; unmatched bases: 4. The CDR3 loop reads CAISEPSGENEQYF. For the CDR3, the DNA is TGTGCCATCAGTGAGCCTAGCGGGGAGAACGAGCAGTACTTC.

CDR3 loop: CASKLDSVGGQPQHF. The CDR3 nucleotides read TGTGCCAGTAAACTTGACAGTGTTGGCGGTCAGCCCCAGCATTTT. The chain has TRBV19 and TRBJ1-5; weak D call: TRBD1 (5 bases). CDR1 and CDR2 (germline): LNHDA, SQIVND (reference sequence). CDR3 length equals 15 residues. The V end was cut by 7 bases, the J end by 6 bases, with 19 bases between.

The J gene is TRBJ1-4, the V gene TRBV7-2; possibly TRBD1 for D (6 bases). CDR3 length: 14 residues. Trimming removed 5 bases from V and 7 bases from J, with 14 bases in between. The germline CDR1 and CDR2 sequences are SGHTA and FQGNSA. The CDR3 DNA sequence: TGTGCCAGCAGCCAGGGGACGAACGGTGAAAAACTGTTTTTT. It yields the protein CASSQGTNGEKLFF.

The CDR3 sequence is CASSEERGHTGELFF. DNA for the CDR3: TGCGCCAGCAGTGAAGAGCGGGGCCACACCGGGGAGCTGTTTTTT. V usage is TRBV10-1 and J usage is TRBJ2-2; 7 bases line up with TRBD2. The V gene end was trimmed by 3 bases and the J gene end by 3 bases; junction bases not matched to a gene: 4. Germline CDR1 reads WNHNN; CDR2 reads SYGVQD (reference sequence). This CDR3 spans 15 amino acids.

This chain links TRBV18 with TRBJ2-2; D is ambiguous. The CDR3 runs to 16 residues. The V end was cut by 2 bases, the J end by 2 bases, with 12 bases between. Germline lookup yields CDR1 KGHSH and CDR2 LQKENI. CDR3 residues: CASSPEKGSNTGELFF. CDR3 nucleotide sequence: TGTGCCAGCTCACCAGAAAAGGGCTCAAACACCGGGGAGCTGTTTTTT.

V and J are TRBV11-2 and TRBJ2-7; D remains ambiguous. CDR3 length: 15 residues. Trimming removed 2 bases at V and 0 bases at J, with 11 bases between. In germline, CDR1 is SGHAT, CDR2 FQNNGV. DNA of the CDR3: TGTGCCAGCAGCTTATTTCTGGACCCCTCCTACGAGCAGTACTTC. Its translation: CASSLFLDPSYEQYF. The full variable domain, with the rest looked up from reference TRBV11-2 and TRBJ2-7, is EAGVAQSPRYKIIEKRQSVAFWCNPISGHATLYWYQQILGQGPKLLIQFQNNGVVDDSQLPKDRFSAERLKGVDSTLKIQPAKLEDSAVYLCASSLFLDPSYEQYFGPGTRLTVT.

V gene TRBV6-5 combines with J gene TRBJ1-1, with D perhaps TRBD1 (6 bases). Germline V lookup: CDR1 MNHEY, CDR2 SVGAGI. V was shortened by 5 bases and J by 1 base, with 14 bases between the two germline ends. This CDR3 spans 15 amino acids. The CDR3 nucleotides are TGTGCCAGCAGTCATTACCCACAGGGGAACACTGAAGCTTTCTTT. Protein sequence: CASSHYPQGNTEAFF.

Note on this clone: A far larger clone is one nucleotide away, so this likely arose from a read error. The chain recombines TRBV6-6 with TRBJ2-3; D remains ambiguous. There are 11 residues in the CDR3. Germline loops: CDR1 MNHNY, CDR2 SVGAGI (reference sequence). V lost 5 bases and J lost 2, with 2 bases in between. The CDR3 loop reads CASSDTDTQYF. In DNA form, the CDR3 reads TGTGCCAGCAGTGACACAGATACGCAGTATTTT.

The V call is TRBV7-9, the J call TRBJ2-2; no reliable D call. V was clipped by 1 base and J by 4 bases, with 10 bases between them. CDR1 SEHNR and CDR2 FQNEAQ come from the germline V gene (reference sequence). This CDR3 region has 15 residues. In DNA, the CDR3 is TGTGCCAGCAGCTTAGGGGCTCCGGGCACCGGGGAGCTGTTTTTT. This encodes CASSLGAPGTGELFF. Full variable domain (missing parts from reference TRBV7-9 and TRBJ2-2): DTGVSQNPRHKITKRGQNVTFRCDPISEHNRLYWYRQTLGQGPEFLTYFQNEAQLEKSRLLSDRFSAERPKGSFSTLEIQRTEQGDSAMYLCASSLGAPGTGELFFGEGSRLTVL.

This clone came up once. V usage is TRBV7-3 and J usage is TRBJ2-2, with 8 bases aligning to TRBD2. The CDR3 sequence is 20 residues long. CDR1 and CDR2 from the germline V gene are SGHTA and FQGTGA. V shed 5 bases, J shed 1 base, and the junction held 18 bases outside the gene matches. For the CDR3, the DNA is TGTGCCAGCAGCCAGGGCCCCTCAGGTGGGAGCGGGAGGAACACCGGGGAGCTGTTTTTT. It is translated as CASSQGPSGGSGRNTGELFF.

The genes are TRBV9 and TRBJ2-1; TRBD2 aligns across 16 bases. J gave up 5 bases and V 4 bases, and 15 bases lay outside the gene matches. The CDR3 runs to 20 residues. CDR1 SGDLS and CDR2 YYNGEE come from the germline V gene. The CDR3 DNA is TGTGCCAGCAGCCCTGGGACTAGCGGGGGGGCCAAGGCTCGGGACAATGAGCAGTTCTTC. Translation gives CASSPGTSGGAKARDNEQFF.

The rearrangement joins TRBV18 to TRBJ1-4; D uncertain. This CDR3 region has 15 residues. Trimming pared 2 bases from V and 7 bases from J, leaving 14 bases between. Germline assignment: CDR1 KGHSH and CDR2 LQKENI. This chain's CDR3 is CASSPYVADTEKLFF. For the CDR3, the DNA is TGTGCCAGCTCACCATATGTCGCGGATACTGAAAAACTGTTTTTT.

This chain uses TRBV9 with TRBJ2-7; 8 bases are shared with TRBD2. Trimming took 0 bases from V and 4 from J; bases not matched to a gene: 9. This CDR3 is built from 16 residues. In germline, CDR1 is SGDLS, CDR2 YYNGEE. CDR3 sequence reads: CASSVDSGTRGYEQYF. The DNA for the CDR3 is TGTGCCAGCAGCGTAGACAGCGGGACTAGAGGGTACGAGCAGTACTTC.

The V gene is TRBV11-2, the J gene TRBJ1-2; TRBD1 agrees at 12 bases. The V and J ends lost 1 base and 5 bases, in that order; junction bases with no gene match: 2. Germline V gene sequence: CDR1 SGHAT, CDR2 FQNNGV. The CDR3 extends over 15 amino acids. Here the CDR3 reads CASSLAGQGAYGYTF. The CDR3 DNA reads as TGTGCCAGCAGCTTAGCGGGACAGGGGGCGTATGGCTACACCTTC.

V and J are TRBV9 and TRBJ1-4, with TRBD1 matching 8 bases. Germline-derived CDR1 and CDR2 are SGDLS and YYNGEE. This CDR3 comprises 14 residues. V trimming: 5 bases; J trimming: 5 bases; junction bases outside the gene matches: 5. The CDR3 sequence is CASSRQGLNEKLFF. The CDR3 region has the DNA TGTGCCAGCAGTCGACAGGGGTTGAATGAAAAACTGTTTTTT.

The J gene is TRBJ2-4, the V gene TRBV14; a weak D match, TRBD2 (5 bases). The CDR3 consists of 19 residues. Germline V gene lookup returns CDR1 SGHDN and CDR2 FVKESK. V lost 0 bases to trimming and J lost 0 bases, with 18 bases between them. CDR3 coding DNA: TGTGCCAGCAGCCAAGATCATCGTAGCGAAACCCTAGCCAAAAACATTCAGTACTTC. It codes for CASSQDHRSETLAKNIQYF.

The V call is TRBV15, the J call TRBJ2-5; 7 nucleotides agree with TRBD2. The ends lost 8 bases at V and 0 bases at J; junction bases unmatched: 9. Germline-derived CDR1 and CDR2 are LNHNV and YYDKDF (reference sequence). The CDR3 runs 15 residues. CDR3 DNA sequence: TGTGCCACCCTTCACAGCGGGGAGAACCAAGAGACCCAGTACTTC. It translates to CATLHSGENQETQYF.

V gene TRBV6-5 combines with J gene TRBJ1-5, with TRBD1 as a possible D gene (5 bases). Germline V CDR1 and CDR2: MNHEY, SVGAGI. CDR3 length equals 14 residues. Between the trimmed V and J ends, which lost 6 bases and 4 bases, there was a span of 13 bases. CDR3 DNA sequence: TGTGCCAGCAGGGGACGGAATGTGAATCAGCCCCAGCATTTT. It codes for CASRGRNVNQPQHF.

The J gene is TRBJ2-5, the V gene TRBV6-5, with TRBD1 matching over 10 bases. Germline lookup yields CDR1 MNHEY and CDR2 SVGAGI. The CDR3 spans 15 residues. The J segment lost 5 bases and the V segment lost 0 bases, leaving 3 bases of the junction unmatched. The CDR3 spells CASSYSTGGRETQYF. For the CDR3, the DNA is TGTGCCAGCAGTTACTCGACAGGGGGCCGGGAGACCCAGTACTTC.

This sequence joins TRBV29-1 and TRBJ2-6; TRBD1 is a possible D gene (5 bases). This CDR3 region has 15 residues. V gave up 6 bases and J gave up 0 bases, with 12 bases separating them. Germline V gene lookup returns CDR1 SQVTM and CDR2 ANQGSEA. CDR3 sequence reads: CSVAGRSSGANVLTF. The DNA for the CDR3 is TGCAGCGTCGCAGGGCGTAGCTCTGGGGCCAACGTCCTGACTTTC.

This chain joins TRBV4-3 and TRBJ2-6; TRBD2 matches at 7 bases. Germline V gene sequence: CDR1 LGHNA, CDR2 YSLEER. V was pared by 1 base and J by 1 base, with 4 bases of the junction left unmatched. This CDR3 contains 17 residues. CDR3 protein: CASSQGAGRSGANVLTF. CDR3 DNA: TGCGCCAGCAGCCAAGGCGCCGGGAGGTCTGGGGCCAACGTCCTGACTTTC.

The chain is built from TRBV6-1 and TRBJ1-5; D call uncertain. The CDR3 is 16 residues long. The germline V gene encodes CDR1 MNHNS and CDR2 SASEGT. Between the trimmed V and J ends, which lost 0 bases and 0 bases, there was a span of 9 bases. DNA for the CDR3: TGTGCCAGCAGTGAAGCGCGATGGTATAGCAATCAGCCCCAGCATTTT. This gives the protein CASSEARWYSNQPQHF.

This rearrangement joins TRBV11-2 to TRBJ2-7; D unclear. V was clipped by 1 base and J by 3 bases, with 10 bases between them. Germline lookup yields CDR1 SGHAT and CDR2 FQNNGV. The CDR3 is 14 amino acids. In DNA, the CDR3 is TGTGCCAGCAGCTTAGCTGTCGGCTTCTACGAGCAGTACTTC. It encodes CASSLAVGFYEQYF.

The genes are TRBV19 and TRBJ1-5; perhaps TRBD1 as D (5 bases). Germline CDR1 is LNHDA and CDR2 is SQIVND (reference sequence). CDR3 length: 16 residues. V gave up 5 bases and J gave up 0 bases, with 14 bases separating them. CDR3 sequence: CASSQGLKNSNQPQHF. The CDR3 DNA reads TGTGCCAGTAGTCAGGGTCTTAAGAATAGCAATCAGCCCCAGCATTTT.